This T cell receptor beta chain appears in the sequencing data of a study of blood T cell repertoires in COVID-19. Assay: immunoSEQ multiplex PCR; the TCRdb copy retains only in-frame clones and omits some. The sample holds a few hundred thousand clones, more than 70% seen once. This CDR3 contains 14 residues. CDR1 is SEHNR, CDR2 FQNEAQ, per germline (reference sequence). Regarding this clone: One junction end does not reproduce the germline sequence, and a read error may be involved.

The sample taken for sequencing was peripheral blood. The sequence was collected from a woman aged 55-69 years with COVID-19, enrolled during active disease. This chain connects TRBV7-9 to TRBJ1-1; D is perhaps TRBD1 (6 bases). CDR3 in DNA: TGTGCCAGCAGCTTAATGCAGGGGAACGCTGAAGCTTTCTTT. Residues: CASSLMQGNAEAFF.